These 17 T cell receptor beta chains originate from one sample sequenced in a study of neurological immune-mediated disorders (dated by TCRdb to the late 2010s). Library creation used 5' RACE. Sequencer: Illumina HiSeq 2500. The public reads were reprocessed in TCRdb via fastp at Q25 and MiXCR, keeping in-frame beta chains. Each entry is one CDR3 protein sequence, shown with its most common DNA and genes. The sample profile shows over 70,000 distinct CDR3 sequences; 10% to 13% of them were found once. Around a tenth of the sample goes to the ten largest clones. According to the study, the label for this sample's time point signals: longitudinal time-point 1 (baseline). The sample consisted of PBMCs. These receptors originate from a man younger than 40 in good health.

The table lists this clonotype with many counts. The chain carries TRBV7-8 and TRBJ2-3, with D possibly being TRBD2 (5 bases). Germline V lookup: CDR1 SGHVS, CDR2 FQNEAQ. Trimming took off 2 bases at V and 5 bases at J, with 26 bases between the two ends. This CDR3 is built from 19 residues. CDR3 in amino acids: CASSLTSPPSFITLDTQYF. The CDR3 coding sequence is TGTGCCAGCAGCTTAACCTCACCCCCTAGCTTCATAACCCTAGATACGCAGTATTTT.

This clonotype was counted at least ten times. This sequence joins TRBV20-1 and TRBJ2-3; D might be TRBD2 (6 bases). This CDR3 is built from 11 residues. With 5 bases removed from V and 10 bases from J, the gap between germline ends came to 13 bases. Germline values: CDR1 DFQATT, CDR2 SNEGSKA (reference sequence). CDR3 DNA: TGCAGTGCTCTAATCGGGACTGCGCAGTATTTT. It is translated as CSALIGTAQYF.

This clonotype appeared many times. The V gene is TRBV5-1, the J gene TRBJ1-5; D is uncertain. Germline V CDR1 and CDR2: SGHRS, YFSETQ. The CDR3 totals 15 residues. V dropped 0 bases and J dropped 0 bases, with 7 bases sitting between them. The CDR3 reads CASSLGGYSNQPQHF. The CDR3 DNA reads TGCGCCAGCAGCTTGGGTGGATATAGCAATCAGCCCCAGCATTTT.

This clonotype has at least ten counts. The chain carries TRBV20-1 and TRBJ2-1; D gene unclear. CDR3 length equals 12 residues. Trimming left V 4 bases short and J 7 bases short, with 11 bases between. Per the germline V gene, CDR1 is DFQATT and CDR2 is SNEGSKA (reference sequence). CDR3 coding DNA: TGCAGTGCTAACGATATCACTAATGAGCAGTTCTTC. Translating gives CSANDITNEQFF.

This clonotype was counted ten times or more. The V and J genes are TRBV9 and TRBJ2-1; 14 nucleotides line up with TRBD2. The germline V gene has CDR1 SGDLS and CDR2 YYNGEE. The CDR3 has 16 residues. The V gene end was trimmed by 5 bases and the J gene end by 10 bases; junction bases not matched to a gene: 11. CDR3 sequence (DNA): TGTGCCAGCAGACCTGGACTAGCGGGAGGTTTGGGGGAGCAGTTCTTC. Amino acid sequence: CASRPGLAGGLGEQFF.

This clonotype was found many times. V is TRBV20-1 and J is TRBJ1-6; TRBD1 might be the D (5 bases). Germline V CDR1 and CDR2: DFQATT, SNEGSKA (reference sequence). The CDR3 loop spans 15 amino acids. V was clipped by 1 base and J by 9 bases, with 16 bases between them. CDR3 in DNA: TGCAGTGCTAGAGTAGTGGGGGGATGGGGTTCACCCCTCCACTTT. It yields the protein CSARVVGGWGSPLHF.

There are many counts of this clonotype. J is TRBJ2-1 and V is TRBV20-1; D possibly corresponds to TRBD2 (5 bases). V was clipped by 6 bases and J by 0 bases, with 18 bases between them. Per the germline V gene, CDR1 is DFQATT and CDR2 is SNEGSKA (reference sequence). The CDR3 totals 16 residues. For the CDR3, the DNA is TGCAGTGCAGCCGAGTGGACGGGATCCTCCTACAATGAGCAGTTCTTC. It specifies CSAAEWTGSSYNEQFF.

This clonotype was detected many times. This chain links TRBV29-1 with TRBJ2-7; D is possibly TRBD2 (5 bases). The V gene lost 4 bases and the J gene lost 2 bases, with 12 bases spanning the gap. The CDR3 is 13 amino acids. Germline assignment: CDR1 SQVTM and CDR2 ANQGSEA. CDR3 in DNA: TGCAGCGTTGTCGGAGGAGGTACCTACGAGCAGTACTTC. Its protein product is CSVVGGGTYEQYF.

This clonotype was seen many times. The chain employs TRBV3-1 and TRBJ2-7; D gene uncertain. CDR3 length: 13 residues. Per germline, CDR1 LGHDT and CDR2 YNNKEL (reference sequence). The V and J ends lost 1 base and 3 bases respectively, with 7 bases between them. The CDR3 protein is CASSQVGIYEQYF. The DNA of the CDR3 is TGTGCCAGCAGCCAAGTGGGGATCTACGAGCAGTACTTC.

The chain carries TRBV6-1 and TRBJ1-5; the D gene is possibly TRBD1 (5 bases). This CDR3 has 13 amino acids. Trimming took 3 bases from V and 5 from J, leaving 8 bases between them. Germline V CDR1 and CDR2: MNHNS, SASEGT. The CDR3 DNA reads as TGTGCCAGCAGTGACATCAGGGATCAGCCCCAGCATTTT. Translated: CASSDIRDQPQHF.

This clonotype showed up many times. The chain uses TRBV29-1 and TRBJ1-1; 7 positions match TRBD1. The germline V gene has CDR1 SQVTM and CDR2 ANQGSEA. V dropped 1 base and J dropped 0; count of bases not matched to a gene: 8. The CDR3 has 16 residues. The CDR3 loop reads CSVEAPSDRLNTEAFF. The CDR3 DNA reads TGCAGCGTTGAAGCACCCTCGGACAGGTTGAACACTGAAGCTTTCTTT. Full variable domain (missing parts from reference TRBV29-1 and TRBJ1-1): SAVISQKPSRDICQRGTSLTIQCQVDSQVTMMFWYRQQPGQSLTLIATANQGSEATYESGFVIDKFPISRPNLTFSTLTVSNMSPEDSSIYLCSVEAPSDRLNTEAFFGQGTRLTVV.

This clonotype was recorded many times. The CDR3: CASSSPGTGNHEQYF. The CDR3 DNA sequence: TGTGCCAGCAGCTCCCCCGGGACAGGGAACCACGAGCAGTACTTC. The V call is TRBV9, the J call TRBJ2-7; 9 bases map to TRBD1. After removal of 4 bases from V and 5 bases from J, the junction contained 10 bases not matched to a gene. This CDR3 contains 15 residues. The germline CDR1 and CDR2 sequences are SGDLS and YYNGEE.

This clonotype appeared many times. V is TRBV7-8 and J is TRBJ1-2; no clear D gene. Between the trimmed V and J ends, which lost 1 base and 3 bases, there was a span of 6 bases. This CDR3 region has 13 residues. CDR1 SGHVS and CDR2 FQNEAQ come from the germline V gene. CDR3 bases: TGTGCCAGCAGCTTAGACAAAGACTATGGCTACACCTTC. It specifies CASSLDKDYGYTF.

As to this clonotype: Compared with germline, one end of the junction differs, possibly owing to a read error. V and J are TRBV6-2 or TRBV6-3 and TRBJ1-5; D is unresolved. The CDR3 covers 13 residues. CDR1 and CDR2 from the germline V gene are MNHEY and SVGEGT. CDR3 sequence: CANSWRSNQHQHF. The CDR3, as DNA: TGTGCCAACAGTTGGCGCTCAAATCAGCACCAGCATTTT.

There are many counts of this clonotype. The rearrangement joins TRBV25-1 to TRBJ2-5; possible D gene TRBD2, 5 bases. The germline CDR1 and CDR2 sequences are MGHDK and SYGVNS. V lost 5 bases to trimming and J lost 9 bases, with 10 bases between them. The CDR3 sequence is 11 residues long. DNA for the CDR3: TGTGCCAGCAGTAATCTCGGGGCCCAGTACTTC. It encodes CASSNLGAQYF.

There are many counts of this clonotype. The chain carries TRBV14 and TRBJ2-3; weak D call: TRBD2 (5 bases). Looked up from germline, CDR1 is SGHDN and CDR2 is FVKESK. The CDR3 covers 14 residues. V was trimmed by 4 bases and J by 5 bases, leaving 13 bases between them. The CDR3 here is CASSPGLKIDTQYF. DNA of the CDR3: TGTGCCAGCAGCCCCGGACTGAAAATAGATACGCAGTATTTT.

This clonotype was counted a few times. The CDR3 DNA is TGCGCCAGCAGCAACAGGGGGCGCGAGGACACTGAAGCTTTCTTT. Amino acid sequence: CASSNRGREDTEAFF. This sequence joins TRBV5-1 and TRBJ1-1, with 9 bases identical to TRBD1. Trimming took 4 bases from V and 3 from J; bases not matched to a gene: 7. CDR1 is SGHRS and CDR2 is YFSETQ in the germline V gene. There are 15 residues in the CDR3.